These T cell receptor beta chains were read from a single sample in a study of regulatory T cells in long-lasting Graves disease. TCRdb called the multiplex PCR reads again in MiXCR, with one record for every CDR3 protein. Among approximately 690,000 distinct CDR3 sequences, 25% to 35% were seen once, and the ten largest hold about 42%. Source: peripheral blood mononuclear cells (PBMCs), taken when the disease was refractory, from a patient treated with antithyroid drugs. Every receptor here comes from a female donor with Graves disease. CDR3s include the opening cysteine and the closing phenylalanine or tryptophan. A D gene is named only where the DNA matches it firmly. Expanded clones get a size class; other rows say once, few or many, or leave the size out.

J	D	size	V	DNA	CDR3
TRBJ1-1	NA	NA	TRBV28	TGTGCCAGCAGTGAAGTATCAACATACTTTTCTTCAGTGAACACTGAAGCTTTCTTT	CASSEVSTYFSSVNTEAFF
TRBJ2-3	NA	few	TRBV27	TGTGCCAGCAGTTTATCGTGGATCTCTCTCACAGATACGCAGTATTTT	CASSLSWISLTDTQYF
TRBJ1-3	TRBD1	few	TRBV12-3/TRBV12-4	TGTGCCAGCACCGTACAGGGGGCGGTTGGAAACACCATATATTTT	CASTVQGAVGNTIYF
TRBJ2-2	NA	few	TRBV6-1	TGTGCCAGCAAAGATTGGGAAAACACCGGGGAGCTGTTTTTT	CASKDWENTGELFF
TRBJ2-7	NA	many	TRBV7-9	TGTGCCAGCAGCTTAGGGGACGGCTACGAGCAGTACTTC	CASSLGDGYEQYF
TRBJ1-1	TRBD1	NA	TRBV18	TGTGCCAGCTCACCGGGACAGACGATGAACACTGAAGCTTTCTTT	CASSPGQTMNTEAFF
TRBJ1-6	NA	NA	TRBV6-5	TGTGCCAGCAGTTTGGGGATCGCAAATTCACCCCTCCACTTT	CASSLGIANSPLHF
TRBJ2-2	TRBD1	NA	TRBV6-1	TGTGCCAGCACCGACAGGGTGTCCGGGGAGCTGTTTTTT	CASTDRVSGELFF
TRBJ1-1	NA	once	TRBV29-1	TGCAGCGTTGTACGTGAGGGCGGTCGGGAAGCTTTCTTT	CSVVREGGREAFF
TRBJ1-2	TRBD1	NA	TRBV7-2	TGTGCCAGCAGCGCAGACAGGGGAACTGGCTACACCTTC	CASSADRGTGYTF
TRBJ2-7	NA	many	TRBV20-1	TGCAGTGCTAGCGGGAGTGCCTACGAGCAGTACTTC	CSASGSAYEQYF
TRBJ2-2	TRBD2	NA	TRBV6-1	TGTGCCAGCAGAGGAGCGGGAGGTAGGACCGGGGAGCTGTTTTTT	CASRGAGGRTGELFF
TRBJ1-4	TRBD1	few	TRBV6-2/TRBV6-3	TGTGCCAGCAGTGACGGGACAGAGGGAGAAAAACTGTTTTTT	CASSDGTEGEKLFF
TRBJ1-5	NA	many	TRBV11-2	TGTGCCAGCAGCCTCTTACCGGGTAGCAATCAGCCCCAGCATTTT	CASSLLPGSNQPQHF
TRBJ2-2	NA	NA	TRBV6-1	TGTGCCAGCACCTTTTCAATGGGGACTTACACCGGGGAGCTGTTTTTT	CASTFSMGTYTGELFF
TRBJ1-1	NA	NA	TRBV5-1	TGCGCCAGCAGCTTGTTTCTTAGGGCAGATGAAGCTTTCTTT	CASSLFLRADEAFF
TRBJ1-2	NA	NA	TRBV6-1	TGTGCCAGCAGCAGGCAGGGAAAAGTCTACACCTTC	CASSRQGKVYTF
TRBJ1-6	TRBD1	many	TRBV28	TGTGCCAGCAGAGACAGGGGTAATTCACCCCTCCACTTT	CASRDRGNSPLHF
TRBJ1-2	NA	few	TRBV15	TGTGCCACCAGCAGAGTCCGGGACACCTATGGCTACACCTTC	CATSRVRDTYGYTF
TRBJ2-2	NA	NA	TRBV24-1	TGTGCCACCAGTAACTACACCGGGGAGCTGTTTTTT	CATSNYTGELFF
TRBJ2-5	NA	once	TRBV7-9	TGTGCCAGCAGCCATCAGGGGTACCAAGAGACCCAGTACTTC	CASSHQGYQETQYF
TRBJ1-2	NA	NA	TRBV29-1	TGCAGCGTTGATCCCGCAGCCGTGGGGAACTATGGCTACACCTTC	CSVDPAAVGNYGYTF
TRBJ2-5	NA	NA	TRBV19	TGTGCCAGTAGTCCGCGACAGCCTGGGGAGACCCAGTACTTC	CASSPRQPGETQYF
TRBJ2-7	NA	NA	TRBV27	TGTGCCAGCAGTTTATCCCCCGGGGCAACCTACGAGCAGTACTTC	CASSLSPGATYEQYF
TRBJ2-7	TRBD2	many	TRBV12-3/TRBV12-4	TGTGCCAGCAGTCTGGGACTAGCTGGTACCTACGAGCAGTACTTC	CASSLGLAGTYEQYF
TRBJ2-7	NA	many	TRBV6-5	TGTGCCAGCAGTTATGAGGGAGACGAGCAGTACTTC	CASSYEGDEQYF
TRBJ2-7	TRBD2	NA	TRBV6-5	TGTGCCAGCAGTTACTCGAAGCGAGCGGGGGGTTTCTACGAGCAGTACTTC	CASSYSKRAGGFYEQYF
TRBJ2-2	NA	few	TRBV15	TGTGCCACCAGCCGAGGGGGGGTGACCGGGGAGCTGTTTTTT	CATSRGGVTGELFF
TRBJ1-1	NA	few	TRBV30	TGTGCCTGGAGTCCCAGGGCTACTGAAGCTTTCTTT	CAWSPRATEAFF
TRBJ1-4	TRBD1	NA	TRBV3-1	TGTACCAGCAGCTCAGGGACAGGGATCGAAAAACTGTTTTTT	CTSSSGTGIEKLFF
TRBJ2-1	NA	NA	TRBV6-5	TGTGCCAGCAGATACCGAGGGGACGTCTCCTACAATGAGCAGTTCTTC	CASRYRGDVSYNEQFF
TRBJ1-1	NA	NA	TRBV9	TGTGCCAGCAGCGTAGACGGGGGGGGGCCCGAAGCTTTCTTT	CASSVDGGGPEAFF
TRBJ2-7	TRBD2	NA	TRBV20-1	TGCAGTGCTAGAGATCTCGGCCTAGCGGGAAACGAGCAGTACTTC	CSARDLGLAGNEQYF
TRBJ1-6	NA	few	TRBV27	TGTGCCAGCGGTTCCCTGGACGGTATGAATTCACCCCTCCACTTT	CASGSLDGMNSPLHF
TRBJ1-3	NA	NA	TRBV20-1	TGCAGTGCTAGTAGGGGAGATCCTGGAAACACCATATATTTT	CSASRGDPGNTIYF
TRBJ1-2	TRBD1	many	TRBV28	TGTGCCAGCAGTCTTGGGACAGGGAGGTATGGCTACACCTTC	CASSLGTGRYGYTF
TRBJ1-1	NA	NA	TRBV6-2/TRBV6-3	TGTGCCAGCAGTGGCCGGGGGGGCTCGTACACTGAAGCTTTCTTT	CASSGRGGSYTEAFF
TRBJ1-2	NA	many	TRBV7-6	TGTGCCAGCAGCATGGACCTGGTTAAAGGCTACACCTTC	CASSMDLVKGYTF
TRBJ1-1	NA	few	TRBV2	TGTGCCAGCACTAAGACAGGCGGGGACACTGAAGCTTTCTTT	CASTKTGGDTEAFF
TRBJ1-4	NA	NA	TRBV6-5	TGTGCCAGCAGTTATTTGGACATACCGAATGAAAAACTGTTTTTT	CASSYLDIPNEKLFF
TRBJ2-7	TRBD2	NA	TRBV29-1	TGCAGCGTTGAAGAAAGAGCTCCCAGCGGGAGGGCCGAAGGGCAGTACTTC	CSVEERAPSGRAEGQYF
TRBJ2-5	NA	NA	TRBV11-2	TGTGCCAGCAGCAATAGCCATGGGTTTCTCGAGACCCAGTACTTC	CASSNSHGFLETQYF
TRBJ2-6	TRBD1	few	TRBV4-2	TGTGCCAGCAGCGGGACAGGCTCTGGGGCCAACGTCCTGACTTTC	CASSGTGSGANVLTF
TRBJ1-1	NA	few	TRBV5-1	TGCGCCAGCAGCCCGGGACGACTGTCGAACACTGAAGCTTTCTTT	CASSPGRLSNTEAFF
TRBJ1-5	TRBD1	NA	TRBV5-1	TGCGCCAGCAGCTTGGGGGACAGGGGGAGTGATCAGCCCCAGCATTTT	CASSLGDRGSDQPQHF